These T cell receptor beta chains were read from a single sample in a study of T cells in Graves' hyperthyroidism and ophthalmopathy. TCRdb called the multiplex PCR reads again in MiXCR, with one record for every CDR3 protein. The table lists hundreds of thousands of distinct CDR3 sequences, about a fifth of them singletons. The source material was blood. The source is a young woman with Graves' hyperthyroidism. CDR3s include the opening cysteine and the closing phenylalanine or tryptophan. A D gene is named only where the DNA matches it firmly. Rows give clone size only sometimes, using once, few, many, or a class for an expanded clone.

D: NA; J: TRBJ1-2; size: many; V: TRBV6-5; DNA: TGTGCCAGCAGTTACGGGGCTACGAACTATGGCTACACCTTC; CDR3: CASSYGATNYGYTF
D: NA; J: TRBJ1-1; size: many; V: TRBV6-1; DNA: TGTGCCAGCAGACACCGGGGGAGAGGGGCTGAAGCTTTCTTT; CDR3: CASRHRGRGAEAFF
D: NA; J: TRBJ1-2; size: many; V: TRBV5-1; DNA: TGCGCCAGCAGCTTCGGGCAGGGAGGAGGCTACACCTTC; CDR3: CASSFGQGGGYTF
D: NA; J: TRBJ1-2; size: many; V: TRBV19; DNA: TGTGCCAGTAGTATGGTGCGACAGCTCTATGGCTACACCTTC; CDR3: CASSMVRQLYGYTF
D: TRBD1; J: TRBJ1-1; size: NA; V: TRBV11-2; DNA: TGTGCCAGCAGCAGGGGGACAGGGAGAGGGGACACTGAAGCTTTCTTT; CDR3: CASSRGTGRGDTEAFF
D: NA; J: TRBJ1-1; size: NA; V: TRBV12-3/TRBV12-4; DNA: TGTACCAGCAGTTTATTTCCGACTCGAGCTTTCTTT; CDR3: CTSSLFPTRAFF
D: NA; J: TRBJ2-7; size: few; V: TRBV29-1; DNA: TGCAGCGCCGGAGAGGGGCTCTCCTACGAGCAGTACTTC; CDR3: CSAGEGLSYEQYF
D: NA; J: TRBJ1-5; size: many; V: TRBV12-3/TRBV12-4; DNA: TGTGCCAGCAGCGCAGGGGAGAGCAATCAGCCCCAGCATTTT; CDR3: CASSAGESNQPQHF
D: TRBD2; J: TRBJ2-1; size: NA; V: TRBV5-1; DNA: TGCGCCAGCAGCATACTAGCGGGGGGGCCCGAGGAGCAGTTCTTC; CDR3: CASSILAGGPEEQFF
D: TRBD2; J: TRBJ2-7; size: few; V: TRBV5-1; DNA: TGCGCCAGCAGCTTTAGCGGGCTCAGCTCCTACGAGCAGTACTTC; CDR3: CASSFSGLSSYEQYF
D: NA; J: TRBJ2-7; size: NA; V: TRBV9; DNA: TGTGCCAGCAGCGTTCAGGCGGGGGCAGGATACACCTACGAGCAGTACTTC; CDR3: CASSVQAGAGYTYEQYF
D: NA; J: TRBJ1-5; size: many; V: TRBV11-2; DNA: TGTGCCAGCAGCTTAGACTTCCCTGCCAAGGATCAGCCCCAGCATTTT; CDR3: CASSLDFPAKDQPQHF
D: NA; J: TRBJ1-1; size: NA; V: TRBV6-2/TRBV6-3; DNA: TGTGCCAGCAGTCCCCTCCCTATACTCGCTGAAGCTTTCTTT; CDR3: CASSPLPILAEAFF
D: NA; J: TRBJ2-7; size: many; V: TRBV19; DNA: TGTGCCAGTAGGTCTCCAGGACGCACCTACGAGCAGTACTTC; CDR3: CASRSPGRTYEQYF
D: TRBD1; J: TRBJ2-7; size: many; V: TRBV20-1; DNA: TGCAGTGCTAGATCGGGGACAGGGGGCGAGCAGTACTTC; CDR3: CSARSGTGGEQYF
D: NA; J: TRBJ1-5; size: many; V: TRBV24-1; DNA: TGTGCCACCAGTGAACGGGATCAGCCCCAGCATTTT; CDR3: CATSERDQPQHF
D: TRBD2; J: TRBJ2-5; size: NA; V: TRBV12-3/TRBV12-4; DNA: TGTGCCAGCAGTTCGCTAGCGGGGGGGCCGAGGGAGACCCAGTACTTC; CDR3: CASSSLAGGPRETQYF